These T cell receptor beta chains were read from a single sample in a study of blood T cell repertoires in COVID-19. Measured with immunoSEQ multiplex PCR; TCRdb has only the in-frame clones, and not every one. The table shows tens of thousands of clones, with under 85% occurring only once. The sequenced material came from peripheral blood. Every receptor here comes from a woman aged 80 or over with acute or convalescent COVID-19. Both conserved end residues are part of each CDR3. Each record gives: J gene, clone size, D gene, V gene, CDR3 DNA, CDR3 protein. A D gene is named only where the DNA matches it firmly. Clone size is not always given. Where it is, it says once, few, many or a class for expanded clones.

J: TRBJ1-4
size: -
D: -
V: TRBV27
DNA: TGTGCCAGCAGCCGGGGAAGGCGATATGAAAAACTGTTTTTT
CDR3: CASSRGRRYEKLFF

J: TRBJ2-7
size: -
D: TRBD2
V: TRBV5-1
DNA: TGCGCCAGCAGCTGGCCTGACGTCGGGACTAGCGGGTACGAGCAGTACTTC
CDR3: CASSWPDVGTSGYEQYF

J: TRBJ1-2
size: -
D: -
V: TRBV5-1
DNA: TGCGCCAGCAGCTTGTACAGTAGCTATGGCTACACCTTC
CDR3: CASSLYSSYGYTF

J: TRBJ2-7
size: -
D: TRBD1
V: TRBV7-9
DNA: TGTGCCAGCAGCTCCTTCAGGGGGCAAAACGAGCAGTACTTC
CDR3: CASSSFRGQNEQYF

J: TRBJ1-3
size: -
D: TRBD1
V: TRBV12-3/TRBV12-4
DNA: TGTGCCAGCAGCGACAGGGGTGGAAACACCATATATTTT
CDR3: CASSDRGGNTIYF

J: TRBJ2-7
size: -
D: TRBD2
V: TRBV12-3/TRBV12-4
DNA: TGTGCCAGCAGACTAGCGGCCTCCTACGAGCAGTACTTC
CDR3: CASRLAASYEQYF

J: TRBJ1-4
size: -
D: TRBD1
V: TRBV11-2
DNA: TGTGCCAGCAGCCTGGACAGGGGGCTTGCAACTAATGAAAAACTGTTTTTT
CDR3: CASSLDRGLATNEKLFF

J: TRBJ2-1
size: few
D: -
V: TRBV19
DNA: TGTGCCAGCCGATTAGCGGAGATCTACAATGAGCAGTTCTTC
CDR3: CASRLAEIYNEQFF

J: TRBJ2-4
size: -
D: TRBD1
V: TRBV7-2
DNA: TGTGCCAGCAGTTCCCGAACAGGGGCGGAACAGTACTTC
CDR3: CASSSRTGAEQYF

J: TRBJ2-3
size: -
D: TRBD1
V: TRBV27
DNA: TGTGCCAGCAGTCAACTGACAGGGGCCACAGATACGCAGTATTTT
CDR3: CASSQLTGATDTQYF

J: TRBJ2-1
size: -
D: TRBD2
V: TRBV6-6
DNA: TGTGCCAGCAACGAACTAGCGGCCGCCTACAATGAGCAGTTCTTC
CDR3: CASNELAAAYNEQFF

J: TRBJ1-1
size: -
D: TRBD1
V: TRBV23-1
DNA: TGCGCCAGCAGCCGCGGGACAGATAACACTGAAGCTTTCTTT
CDR3: CASSRGTDNTEAFF

J: TRBJ1-1
size: few
D: -
V: TRBV7-8
DNA: TGTGCCAGCAGCCGGGGACTTAAGAACACTGAAGCTTTCTTT
CDR3: CASSRGLKNTEAFF

J: TRBJ2-3
size: -
D: TRBD1
V: TRBV6-5
DNA: TGTGCCAGCAGTTACCGAGGACAGGGTTTTGAAGATACGCAGTATTTT
CDR3: CASSYRGQGFEDTQYF

J: TRBJ1-5
size: -
D: TRBD1
V: TRBV5-4
DNA: TGTGCCAGCAGCTATGGGACAGGGGTGAGCAATCAGCCCCAGCATTTT
CDR3: CASSYGTGVSNQPQHF

J: TRBJ1-2
size: -
D: TRBD1
V: TRBV5-1
DNA: TGCGCCAGCAGCTGGCCGGGACAGGGAAAACATGGCTACACCTTC
CDR3: CASSWPGQGKHGYTF

J: TRBJ1-5
size: -
D: TRBD1
V: TRBV27
DNA: TGTGCCAGCAGCAAAAGACAGGGTATCAATCAGCCCCAGCATTTT
CDR3: CASSKRQGINQPQHF

J: TRBJ1-4
size: few
D: -
V: TRBV5-1
DNA: TGCGCCAGCAGCTTGGGGCTGGGGAGGGACGAAAAACTGTTTTTT
CDR3: CASSLGLGRDEKLFF

J: TRBJ2-6
size: -
D: TRBD1
V: TRBV18
DNA: TGTGCCAGCTTACAAGACAGGGCCGGGGCCAACGTCCTGACTTTC
CDR3: CASLQDRAGANVLTF

J: TRBJ2-1
size: -
D: -
V: TRBV7-2
DNA: TGTGCCAGCAGCTTAGCTGGCCTGGGAGACAATGAGCAGTTCTTC
CDR3: CASSLAGLGDNEQFF